Below are 4 T cell receptor beta chains sequenced from a single sample in a study of cytomegalovirus exposure and HLA in healthy donors. PCR involved 60 Vbeta and 13 Jbeta primers. Produced via immunoSEQ multiplex PCR; TCRdb's table is partial and in-frame only. The data hold fewer than 250,000 clones, with approximately 78% observed a single time. Sequencing used PBMCs. The receptors were sampled from a male donor in good health and CMV-seronegative.

The rearrangement joins TRBV21-1 to TRBJ2-5; the D call TRBD1 from the table was never checked on the DNA. TRBV21-1 corresponds to a pseudogene. The CDR3 is 15 residues long. DNA for the CDR3: TGTGCCAGCAGCAAAACCGGGACAGACACAGAGACCCAGTACTTC. Translating it yields CASSKTGTDTETQYF.

The chain is built from TRBV9 and TRBJ2-3; 10 nucleotides match TRBD2. The CDR3 has 16 amino acids. Trimming took 0 bases from V and 2 from J; bases not matched to a gene: 3. The V gene's germline CDR1 is SGDLS and CDR2 YYNGEE. The CDR3 reads CASSVEGTSVTDTQYF. DNA for the CDR3: TGTGCCAGCAGCGTAGAAGGGACTAGCGTCACAGATACGCAGTATTTT.

This chain connects TRBV6-1 to TRBJ2-7; 7 nucleotides agree with TRBD2. Germline loops: CDR1 MNHNS, CDR2 SASEGT. The V and J ends lost 5 bases and 3 bases, in that order; junction bases with no gene match: 7. This CDR3 has 14 amino acids. The CDR3 coding sequence is TGTGCCAGCAGTAGCGTCGGCGGGAGCTACGAGCAGTACTTC. It specifies CASSSVGGSYEQYF.

This chain links TRBV7-2 with TRBJ2-7, with TRBD2 matching 10 bases. The ends lost 6 bases at V and 3 bases at J; junction bases unmatched: 8. Germline CDR1 reads SGHTA; CDR2 reads FQGNSA. The CDR3 loop spans 15 amino acids. The CDR3 coding sequence is TGTGCCAGCAGTTATACTAGCGGGACGAACTACGAGCAGTACTTC. It encodes CASSYTSGTNYEQYF.